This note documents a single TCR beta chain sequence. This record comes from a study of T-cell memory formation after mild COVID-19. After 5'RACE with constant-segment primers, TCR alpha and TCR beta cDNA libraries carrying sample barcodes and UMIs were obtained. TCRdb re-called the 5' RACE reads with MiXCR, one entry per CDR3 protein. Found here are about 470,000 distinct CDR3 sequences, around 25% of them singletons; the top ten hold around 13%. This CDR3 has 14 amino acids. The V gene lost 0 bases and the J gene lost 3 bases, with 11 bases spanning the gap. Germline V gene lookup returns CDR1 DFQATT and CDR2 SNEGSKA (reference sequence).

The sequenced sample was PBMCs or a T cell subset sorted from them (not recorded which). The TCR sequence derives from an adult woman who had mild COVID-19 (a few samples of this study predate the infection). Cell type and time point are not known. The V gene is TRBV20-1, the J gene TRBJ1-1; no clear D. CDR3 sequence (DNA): TGCAGTGCTAGAGATGCCAATAAAGACACTGAAGCTTTCTTT. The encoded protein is CSARDANKDTEAFF.